These 11 T cell receptor beta chains share one sample of origin, sequenced in a study of CD8 T cells in Susac syndrome. RNA amounts of about 0.45 to 1 ug underwent reverse transcription with random hexamers. MiXCR, applied by TCRdb to the immunoSEQ multiplex PCR reads, yields one record per CDR3 protein. Of about 280,000 distinct CDR3 sequences in the sample, around 83% were seen once. Sequenced sample: CD8+ T cells from PBMCs. The receptors shown here come from a human donor with multiple sclerosis.

The rearrangement joins TRBV27 to TRBJ2-3, with D tentatively TRBD1 or TRBD2 (6 bases each). The CDR3 spans 15 residues. The germline V gene encodes CDR1 MNHEY and CDR2 SMNVEV (reference sequence). Trimming pared 5 bases from V and 1 base from J, leaving 13 bases between. The CDR3 DNA reads TGTGCCAGCAGTCCGGTGGAGGGGGGCACAGATACGCAGTATTTT. Its translation is CASSPVEGGTDTQYF.

The gene calls are TRBV20-1 and TRBJ2-1; D call uncertain. The CDR3 contains 16 residues. Germline loops: CDR1 DFQATT, CDR2 SNEGSKA (reference sequence). Trimming left V 3 bases short and J 0 bases short, with 15 bases between. As DNA, the CDR3 is TGCAGTGCTAGGGACCAATTCGGTGTCTCCTACAATGAGCAGTTCTTC. Translated: CSARDQFGVSYNEQFF.

This chain joins TRBV30 and TRBJ2-2; TRBD2 agrees at 14 bases. Germline V lookup: CDR1 GTSNPN, CDR2 SVGIG (reference sequence). V lost 2 bases and J lost 7; bases outside the gene matches: 15. The CDR3 contains 19 residues. CDR3 sequence reads: CAWSIGTSGRLLGFGELFF. The CDR3 nucleotides read TGTGCCTGGAGTATAGGGACTAGCGGGAGACTATTAGGGTTCGGGGAGCTGTTTTTT.

The chain recombines TRBV7-8 with TRBJ2-5, with D perhaps TRBD2 (7 bases). Deletions cut 1 base from V and 5 bases from J, with 14 bases between. CDR3 length equals 15 residues. Germline CDR1 and CDR2: SGHVS and FQNEAQ. DNA for the CDR3: TGTGCCAGCAGCTTAGGAGGGGGGGGCGGGGAGACCCAGTACTTC. Translating it yields CASSLGGGGGETQYF.

V usage is TRBV27 and J usage is TRBJ1-1; possible D gene TRBD1, 5 bases. The CDR3 has 13 amino acids. Trimming cost V 5 bases and J 5 bases, with 12 bases left between them. Germline CDR1 is MNHEY and CDR2 is SMNVEV (reference sequence). The CDR3 protein is CASSSTGRTEAFF. Here the CDR3 DNA reads TGTGCCAGCAGTAGTACGGGGCGGACTGAAGCTTTCTTT.

The chain uses TRBV4-2 and TRBJ1-6, with a weak D call TRBD1 (5 bases). Germline loops: CDR1 LGHNA, CDR2 YNFKEQ. Trimming removed 1 base at V and 8 bases at J, with 15 bases between. CDR3 length: 16 amino acids. CDR3: CASSQGSGRGDSPLHF. The CDR3 DNA reads TGTGCCAGCAGCCAAGGTTCAGGGAGAGGGGATTCACCCCTCCACTTT.

The chain employs TRBV20-1 and TRBJ2-1, with D possibly being TRBD2 (5 bases). The V gene lost 3 bases and the J gene lost 5 bases, with 17 bases spanning the gap. Germline V gene data show CDR1 as DFQATT and CDR2 as SNEGSKA (reference sequence). CDR3 length: 15 amino acids. CDR3 nucleotides: TGCAGTGCTAGGGAGCGGAACCAGGAGGACAATGAGCAGTTCTTC. This encodes CSARERNQEDNEQFF.

The V call is TRBV27, the J call TRBJ1-4; tentatively, D is TRBD1 (5 bases). Trimming removed 10 bases at V and 4 bases at J, with 13 bases between. CDR3 length equals 13 residues. Germline V lookup: CDR1 MNHEY, CDR2 SMNVEV (reference sequence). The CDR3 DNA sequence: TGTGCCACTCACCGGGGGTATAATGAAAAACTGTTTTTT. It is translated as CATHRGYNEKLFF.

The chain has TRBV28 and TRBJ2-7, with 10 positions matching TRBD2. Germline loops: CDR1 MDHEN, CDR2 SYDVKM. CDR3 length: 15 residues. Trimming took 5 bases from V and 7 from J; bases not matched to a gene: 11. CDR3: CASSPFGAGGREQYF. The CDR3 region has the DNA TGTGCCAGCAGTCCCTTCGGAGCGGGAGGGAGGGAGCAGTACTTC.

This chain uses TRBV18 with TRBJ1-5; 10 bases fit TRBD1. From germline, CDR1 is KGHSH and CDR2 LQKENI. After removal of 3 bases from V and 1 base from J, the junction contained 9 bases not matched to a gene. This CDR3 spans 18 amino acids. The CDR3 loop reads CASSPGTGALGSNQPQHF. For the CDR3, the DNA is TGTGCCAGCTCACCCGGGACAGGGGCTTTAGGGAGCAATCAGCCCCAGCATTTT.

The chain is built from TRBV19 and TRBJ2-1, with TRBD2 identical over 9 bases. Germline V gives CDR1 LNHDA, CDR2 SQIVND (reference sequence). Losses at the gene ends were 6 bases for V and 8 bases for J; bases not matched to a gene: 8. This CDR3 is 14 amino acids long. The CDR3 spells CASRHSGRLDEQFF. In DNA form, the CDR3 reads TGTGCCAGTAGACATAGCGGGAGATTGGATGAGCAGTTCTTC.